This TCR beta chain is from a study of blood T cell repertoires in COVID-19 (dated by TCRdb to the early 2020s). In the study overall: Collaborator samples came from the United States, Italy and Spain and covered acute and convalescent phases of COVID-19. The material from the prospective study consisted of cDNA or gDNA derived from T cells, B-cell-depleted T cells, or PBMCs. The dataset comprised deeply sampled blood TCRbeta repertoires from subjects exposed to, actively infected with, or recovered from COVID-19. The repertoires were released in a freely available public database meant as a resource for research on the immune response to SARS-CoV-2. The samples were drawn from the first 160 participants of the ongoing ImmuneRACE study and from more than 1,000 subjects provided by 6 global collaborators. The sample metadata nearly always contained a de-identified subject ID, COVID-19 status, age in years and sex. Where HLA class I and class II types were available, the types were taken from metadata supplied by the sample provider, not from assay-based typing. The study at large found these results: Clinical and demographic metadata were provided uncurated, with the amount varying by source and participant.

CDR1 and CDR2, per the germline V gene, are SQVTM and ANQGSEA. The germline V and J ends show losses of 4 bases and 0 bases respectively, and no gene match explains 6 bases of the junction. The CDR3 measures 15 amino acids from cysteine to phenylalanine. Kept here is only the CDR3 DNA, which spans 45 bases and is read in frame from base 1. TCRbeta CDR3 regions were amplified from genomic DNA by means of the immunoSEQ Assay, a bias-controlled multiplex PCR. For the original study's pipeline: Nucleated cell counts per sample were estimated from amplification of reference gene primers within the assay. To quantify the absolute abundance of each unique TCRbeta CDR3 rearrangement, sequence reads were collapsed and filtered. For each sample, productive Simpson clonality was calculated as the square root of Simpson's diversity index over productive rearrangements. TCRdb retrieved this table from immuneACCESS and kept in-frame rearrangements only. Not all clones are present; in checked studies, unresolved V genes account for under half, and no reason is known for the remainder. Clone size and V and J calls were adopted from that table, with D and trimming inferred from the DNA. This sample gives 75,000 or so clones in total; roughly 86% of them show up just once. The ten most abundant clones make up about 10% of the sample.

Concerning this clone itself: Its specific antigen is unknown. Base qualities were left out, and no much larger clone turns up one base away.

Each collaborating institution followed its own protocols to collect whole blood in K2EDTA tubes. Collaborator samples were shipped for TCRbeta analysis as frozen whole blood, isolated PBMCs, or DNA extracted from either sample type. The sequence links TRBV29-1 to TRBJ1-2; TRBD1 matches 9 bases in the middle. Material for sequencing was peripheral blood. This receptor was obtained from a man aged 55 to 70 with acute or convalescent COVID-19. The CDR3: CSVGDRGGTNYGYTF. The nucleotides read TGCAGCGTTGGCGACAGGGGGGGCACTAACTATGGCTACACCTTC.